Listed below are T cell receptor beta chains from one sample, sequenced in a study of PD-L1 blockade in urothelial cancer. Measured with immunoSEQ multiplex PCR; TCRdb has only the in-frame clones, and not every one. The sample lists tens of thousands of clones, more than 75% occurring once. The source material was PBMCs, sampled around atezolizumab (anti-PD-L1) treatment. Receptors were obtained from a man aged 70-80 years with urothelial cancer. Both conserved end residues are part of each CDR3. Each record gives: V gene, D gene, clone size, J gene, CDR3 protein, CDR3 DNA. A D gene is named only where the DNA matches it firmly. Only some rows state a clone size, as once, few, many or a class for expanded clones.

TRBV19	TRBD1	-	TRBJ2-4	CASSLPGQSAKNIQYF	TGTGCCAGTAGTTTACCGGGACAGAGCGCCAAAAACATTCAGTACTTC
TRBV9	TRBD2	-	TRBJ2-7	CASSVAGTSGNEQYF	TGTGCCAGCAGCGTAGCCGGGACTAGCGGGAACGAGCAGTACTTC
TRBV5-1	-	-	TRBJ2-3	CASSQPSGDTQYF	TGCGCCAGCAGCCAGCCTAGTGGCGATACGCAGTATTTT
TRBV2	TRBD1	once	TRBJ1-5	CASSDEGAHSNQPQHF	TGTGCCAGCAGTGACGAGGGGGCCCATAGCAATCAGCCCCAGCATTTT
TRBV11-3	-	once	TRBJ2-2	CASSLALPSGGELFF	TGTGCCAGCAGCCTAGCCCTCCCCAGCGGCGGGGAGCTGTTTTTT
TRBV11-3	TRBD2	few	TRBJ2-5	CASSFKRDLYQETQYF	TGTGCCAGCAGCTTTAAGCGGGACTTGTACCAAGAGACCCAGTACTTC
TRBV11-3	TRBD2	-	TRBJ2-7	CASSEGMGLVLRF	TGTGCCAGCAGCGAGGGGATGGGACTAGTGCTTCGATTC
TRBV19	TRBD1	-	TRBJ2-5	CASSTGQALGGTQYF	TGTGCCAGTAGTACGGGACAGGCTTTGGGGGGGACCCAGTACTTC
TRBV9	-	-	TRBJ1-1	CASSPRGGSEAFF	TGTGCCAGCAGCCCGAGAGGGGGTTCTGAAGCTTTCTTT
TRBV7-9	-	once	TRBJ1-5	CASSLGQNNGPQHF	TGTGCCAGCAGCTTAGGACAGAACAACGGGCCCCAGCATTTT
TRBV10-1	-	once	TRBJ1-5	CASAAGWGQPQHF	TGCGCCAGCGCGGCGGGATGGGGTCAGCCCCAGCATTTT
TRBV27	-	-	TRBJ2-7	CASSLSIPGSLYEQYF	TGTGCCAGCAGTTTATCAATCCCAGGCAGCCTCTACGAGCAGTACTTC
TRBV5-8	TRBD1	few	TRBJ2-7	CASSLGGAGGVYEQYF	TGTGCCAGCAGCTTGGGAGGAGCAGGGGGCGTCTACGAGCAGTACTTC
TRBV6-5	-	-	TRBJ2-7	CASKAGLTYEQYF	TGTGCCAGCAAGGCGGGACTCACCTACGAGCAGTACTTC
TRBV30	TRBD2	few	TRBJ2-7	CAWRLAGVLSYEQYF	TGTGCCTGGAGGCTAGCGGGAGTCCTCTCCTACGAGCAGTACTTC
TRBV7-9	TRBD2	-	TRBJ2-5	CASSSGLADQETQYF	TGTGCCAGCAGCTCCGGACTAGCGGACCAAGAGACCCAGTACTTC
TRBV12-5	TRBD1	-	TRBJ1-5	CASGLVYNEGQNNQPQHF	TGTGCTAGTGGTTTGGTATATAATGAGGGACAGAACAATCAGCCCCAGCATTTT
TRBV21-1	-	-	TRBJ1-1	CASSKGNSMNTEAFF	TGTGCCAGCAGCAAAGGTAATAGCATGAACACTGAAGCTTTCTTT
TRBV19	TRBD1	-	TRBJ2-7	CASSTGQYDYEQYF	TGTGCCAGTAGTACGGGACAGTACGACTACGAGCAGTACTTC
TRBV4-2	TRBD2	-	TRBJ2-2	CGCSGSTGELFF	TGTGGTTGTAGCGGGAGCACCGGGGAGCTGTTTTTT